These 26 T cell receptor beta chains came from one sample sequenced in a study of CD8 T cells in Susac syndrome. The authors reverse transcribed 0.5 to 1 ug RNA with random hexamers. TCRdb fed the immunoSEQ multiplex PCR reads into MiXCR, producing one record per CDR3 protein. The repertoire has around 150,000 distinct CDR3 sequences, approximately 95% of them found once; the top ten carry around 0.11%. Sequencing input: CD4+ T cells from PBMCs. These receptors were collected from a human donor with multiple sclerosis.

The chain uses TRBV15 and TRBJ2-5, with no clear D. The V gene's germline CDR1 is LNHNV and CDR2 YYDKDF (reference sequence). V was pared by 0 bases and J by 4 bases, with 9 bases between. The CDR3 is 14 residues long. The CDR3 is CATSREKWSETQYF. The CDR3 coding sequence is TGTGCCACCAGCAGAGAAAAGTGGTCAGAGACCCAGTACTTC.

The rearrangement joins TRBV3-1 to TRBJ2-1; the D gene could be TRBD1 or TRBD2 (6 bases each). The CDR3 is 20 residues long. Trimming cost V 2 bases and J 5 bases, with 28 bases left between them. Germline V gives CDR1 LGHDT, CDR2 YNNKEL (reference sequence). In DNA, the CDR3 is TGTGCCAGCAGCCAATGGGTATCGGGATCTAGGGGGGTCAAACACAATGAGCAGTTCTTC. Translation: CASSQWVSGSRGVKHNEQFF.

The CDR3 protein is CASSPRGQGGEQYF. The CDR3 DNA reads TGTGCCAGCAGCCCCCGGGGACAGGGGGGAGAGCAGTACTTC. The V gene is TRBV7-9, the J gene TRBJ2-7, with TRBD1 matching 11 bases. Germline lookup yields CDR1 SEHNR and CDR2 FQNEAQ (reference sequence). V shed 5 bases, J shed 7 bases, and the junction held 7 bases outside the gene matches. The CDR3 has 14 residues.

CDR3: CSAKTGSTDTQYF. The DNA for the CDR3 is TGCAGTGCTAAGACAGGCAGCACAGATACGCAGTATTTT. V gene TRBV20-1 combines with J gene TRBJ2-3; weak D call: TRBD1 (6 bases). V was clipped by 4 bases and J by 0 bases, with 8 bases between them. Germline CDR1 and CDR2: DFQATT and SNEGSKA (reference sequence). There are 13 residues in the CDR3.

The CDR3 sequence is CSASAWESNQPQHF. The CDR3, as DNA: TGCAGTGCCAGTGCGTGGGAGTCCAATCAGCCCCAGCATTTT. This chain joins TRBV20-1 and TRBJ1-5; D not certain. Trimming shortened V by 6 bases and J by 3 bases, and 15 bases separated the two germline ends. The CDR3 runs 14 residues. Germline V lookup: CDR1 DFQATT, CDR2 SNEGSKA (reference sequence).

This chain connects TRBV7-9 to TRBJ2-7; D is tentatively TRBD1 or TRBD2 (5 bases each). The CDR3 consists of 17 residues. From germline, CDR1 is SEHNR and CDR2 FQNEAQ (reference sequence). Trimming cost V 0 bases and J 3 bases, with 18 bases left between them. CDR3 protein: CASSLAARGTPRYEQYF. CDR3 coding DNA: TGTGCCAGCAGCTTAGCGGCGAGAGGGACCCCCCGCTACGAGCAGTACTTC.

This chain uses TRBV5-1 with TRBJ2-2; TRBD2 matches 11 bases. Germline CDR1 is SGHRS and CDR2 is YFSETQ. The CDR3 is 17 amino acids. The V gene end was trimmed by 3 bases and the J gene end by 0 bases; junction bases not matched to a gene: 4. The CDR3 reads CASSSGLADTNTGELFF. DNA for the CDR3: TGCGCCAGCAGCTCGGGACTAGCGGATACGAACACCGGGGAGCTGTTTTTT.

To note about this clonotype: The junction does not match germline at one end; this may be a read error. CDR3: CASSPFGGETQYF. The CDR3 DNA follows: TGTGCTAGCAGCCCTTTCGGAGGAGAGACCCAGTACTTC. The chain is built from TRBV7-7 and TRBJ2-5; possibly TRBD2 for D (5 bases). CDR1 and CDR2 from the germline V gene are SSHAT and FNYEAQ (reference sequence). The CDR3 has 13 residues.

The chain recombines TRBV5-1 with TRBJ2-3, with D hard to call. Germline-derived CDR1 and CDR2 are SGHRS and YFSETQ. V was trimmed by 0 bases and J by 7 bases, leaving 15 bases between them. The CDR3 covers 15 residues. For the CDR3, the DNA is TGCGCCAGCAGCTTGGAAGTGGGTGGGCCGTATACGCAGTATTTT. Protein product: CASSLEVGGPYTQYF.

The chain carries TRBV29-1 and TRBJ2-1, with a tentative D call TRBD2 (7 bases). V dropped 2 bases and J dropped 7 bases, with 15 bases sitting between them. This CDR3 contains 14 residues. CDR1 SQVTM and CDR2 ANQGSEA come from the germline V gene. CDR3 DNA: TGCAGCGTTGAAATGGCGGGGGCCACAAATGAGCAGTTCTTC. Its protein product is CSVEMAGATNEQFF.

The gene calls are TRBV9 and TRBJ1-6; unclear D gene. The CDR3 totals 15 residues. The V gene's germline CDR1 is SGDLS and CDR2 YYNGEE. V lost 0 bases, J lost 10 bases, and 14 bases lay in between. This CDR3 reads CASSVAPEVGSPLHF. The CDR3 bases are TGTGCCAGCAGCGTAGCCCCAGAGGTGGGCTCACCCCTCCACTTT.

This rearrangement joins TRBV20-1 to TRBJ2-7, with 9 bases matching TRBD1. The junction had 5 bases not matched to a gene; V was cut back by 1 base and J by 4 bases. CDR1 DFQATT and CDR2 SNEGSKA come from the germline V gene (reference sequence). The CDR3 loop spans 14 amino acids. CDR3 nucleotide sequence: TGCAGTGCTAGAGGGACAGGGGCGGGGTACGAGCAGTACTTC. This sequence encodes CSARGTGAGYEQYF.

The chain links TRBV13 to TRBJ2-7; either TRBD1 or TRBD2 may fit D (5 bases each). Trimming cost V 8 bases and J 5 bases, with 19 bases left between them. The CDR3 is made up of 14 amino acids. The V gene's germline CDR1 is PRHDT and CDR2 FYEKMQ (reference sequence). As DNA, the CDR3 is TGTGCCAGCGCATCACGGGGCCTTTGGGACGAGCAGTACTTC. It translates to CASASRGLWDEQYF.

The CDR3 bases are TGCAGTGCTAGGCCGGCTAGCGGTAACAATGAGCAGTTCTTC. Amino acid sequence: CSARPASGNNEQFF. This rearrangement joins TRBV20-1 to TRBJ2-1, with 7 bases lining up with TRBD2. J lost 5 bases, V lost 3 bases, and 7 bases had no gene match. Germline CDR1 and CDR2: DFQATT and SNEGSKA (reference sequence). The CDR3 length is 14 residues.

The table lists this clonotype with a count of one. The rearrangement links TRBV4-1 to TRBJ2-2, with a weak D call TRBD2 (6 bases). The V end lost 4 bases, the J end lost 0 bases, and 12 bases lay between the germline ends. Looked up from germline, CDR1 is MGHRA and CDR2 is YSYEKL. The CDR3 runs 16 residues. Here the CDR3 reads CASSLEGRTNTGELFF. The CDR3 region has the DNA TGCGCCAGCAGCCTGGAGGGGAGGACGAACACCGGGGAGCTGTTTTTT.

This chain connects TRBV20-1 to TRBJ2-4; TRBD2 might be the D (6 bases). Trimming pared 0 bases from V and 7 bases from J, leaving 13 bases between. This CDR3 spans 14 amino acids. CDR1 and CDR2 from the germline V gene are DFQATT and SNEGSKA (reference sequence). CDR3 amino acids: CSAREGGRGNIQYF. Here the CDR3 DNA reads TGCAGTGCTAGAGAGGGGGGACGGGGGAACATTCAGTACTTC.

This chain connects TRBV24-1 to TRBJ2-3, with TRBD1 identical over 7 bases. The ends lost 3 bases at V and 2 bases at J; junction bases unmatched: 10. Germline V lookup: CDR1 KGHDR, CDR2 SFDVKD. There are 17 residues in the CDR3. The CDR3 loop reads CATSDPSPGQPTDTQYF. The DNA of the CDR3 is TGTGCCACCAGTGATCCGTCCCCGGGACAGCCCACAGATACGCAGTATTTT.

J is TRBJ2-2 and V is TRBV7-9; weak D call: TRBD1 (6 bases). There are 16 residues in the CDR3. Trimming removed 2 bases at V and 1 base at J, with 11 bases between. Germline CDR1 is SEHNR and CDR2 is FQNEAQ (reference sequence). The CDR3 loop reads CASSLRQGLNTGELFF. The CDR3, as DNA: TGTGCCAGCAGCTTACGTCAGGGGTTGAACACCGGGGAGCTGTTTTTT.

The chain carries TRBV15 and TRBJ1-4; unclear D gene. Trimming stripped 1 base from V and 6 bases from J, with 3 bases between. The CDR3 is 12 amino acids. Germline CDR1 LNHNV, CDR2 YYDKDF (reference sequence). CDR3 in DNA: TGTGCCACCAGCAGAGCGGATGAAAAACTGTTTTTT. Residues: CATSRADEKLFF.

J is TRBJ2-1 and V is TRBV12-3 or TRBV12-4; D remains unclear. V was trimmed by 5 bases and J by 6 bases, leaving 14 bases between them. The CDR3 extends over 14 amino acids. CDR3 in amino acids: CASSPTQVGNEQFF. As DNA, the CDR3 is TGTGCCAGCAGTCCGACCCAGGTGGGCAATGAGCAGTTCTTC.

The V gene is TRBV25-1, the J gene TRBJ2-5; 11 nucleotides agree with TRBD2. V lost 3 bases to trimming and J lost 3 bases; unmatched junction nucleotides: 9. CDR1 is MGHDK, CDR2 SYGVNS, per germline. The CDR3 runs to 17 residues. The CDR3 protein is CASSDVRGGLAEETQYF. The CDR3 DNA reads as TGTGCCAGCAGTGATGTCAGAGGGGGACTAGCGGAAGAGACCCAGTACTTC.

The rearrangement joins TRBV24-1 to TRBJ2-3; a possible D gene is TRBD2 (6 bases). This CDR3 is 16 amino acids long. Germline-derived CDR1 and CDR2 are KGHDR and SFDVKD. V was shortened by 9 bases and J by 2 bases, with 20 bases between the two germline ends. The DNA of the CDR3 is TGTGCCACCTCGGGGTTGTCTAGCGAGTACACAGATACGCAGTATTTT. Protein sequence: CATSGLSSEYTDTQYF.

The gene calls are TRBV29-1 and TRBJ1-2; no clear D gene. Trimming took 2 bases from V and 4 from J, leaving 14 bases between them. The germline CDR1 and CDR2 sequences are SQVTM and ANQGSEA. This CDR3 spans 14 amino acids. CDR3 sequence (DNA): TGCAGCGTTGAAATTGGCTCGGCGTCCTATGGCTACACCTTC. The encoded protein is CSVEIGSASYGYTF.

The DNA of the CDR3 is TGCGCCAGCAGCTTGGGGACGGGAGGGAGCTCCTACGAGCAGTACTTC. Its protein product is CASSLGTGGSSYEQYF. J is TRBJ2-7 and V is TRBV5-1; 8 bases match TRBD2. This CDR3 is 16 amino acids long. Germline V CDR1 and CDR2: SGHRS, YFSETQ. V lost 0 bases to trimming and J lost 0 bases; unmatched junction nucleotides: 5.

The V and J genes are TRBV20-1 and TRBJ2-7; perhaps TRBD2 as D (6 bases). This CDR3 region has 15 residues. Germline-derived CDR1 and CDR2 are DFQATT and SNEGSKA (reference sequence). Between the trimmed V and J ends, which lost 1 base and 7 bases, there was a span of 20 bases. The chain's CDR3 is CSARVVAGPTWEQYF. CDR3 bases: TGCAGTGCTAGAGTCGTGGCGGGGCCCACCTGGGAGCAGTACTTC.

The chain couples TRBV7-2 to TRBJ2-7, with TRBD2 identical over 10 bases. The V segment lost 5 bases and the J segment 10 bases; nucleotides outside the gene matches: 20. Germline assignment: CDR1 SGHTA and CDR2 FQGNSA. The CDR3 totals 17 residues. CDR3: CASSPRSGTSAPSPQYF. In nucleotides, the CDR3 is TGTGCCAGCAGCCCCCGTTCCGGGACTAGCGCCCCCTCACCCCAGTACTTC.